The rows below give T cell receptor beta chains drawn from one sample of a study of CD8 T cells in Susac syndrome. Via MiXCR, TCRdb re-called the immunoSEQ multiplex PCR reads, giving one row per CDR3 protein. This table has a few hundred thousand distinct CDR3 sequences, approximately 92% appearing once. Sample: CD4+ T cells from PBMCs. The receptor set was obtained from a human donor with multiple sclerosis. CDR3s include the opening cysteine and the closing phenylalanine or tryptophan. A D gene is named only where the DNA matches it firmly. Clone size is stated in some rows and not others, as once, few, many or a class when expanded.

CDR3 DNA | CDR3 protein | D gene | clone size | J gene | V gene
TGTGCCAGTAGTACCCGACTTGAAGCCTACACCTTC | CASSTRLEAYTF | . | . | TRBJ1-2 | TRBV19
TGTGCCAGCAGCGTAGCTTCGCGGGCCTCTACCCCCGAGCAGTACTTC | CASSVASRASTPEQYF | . | . | TRBJ2-7 | TRBV9
TGTGCCAGCACCCCCCGGACAGGCCGCTCTGGGGCCAACGTCCTGACTTTC | CASTPRTGRSGANVLTF | TRBD1 | . | TRBJ2-6 | TRBV7-2
TGTGCCAGCAGTTTCCAGACTAGCGGGGGCTACACAGATACGCAGTATTTT | CASSFQTSGGYTDTQYF | TRBD2 | . | TRBJ2-3 | TRBV27
TGTGCCAGCAGTTTGGGACAGGAAATTTCTGGGGCCAACGTCCTGACTTTC | CASSLGQEISGANVLTF | TRBD1 | . | TRBJ2-6 | TRBV27
TGTGCCTGCTTGGGCCGGGCTAGCGGGAGTAGGTACAATGAGCAGTTCTTC | CACLGRASGSRYNEQFF | TRBD2 | . | TRBJ2-1 | TRBV30
TGTGCCACCTCGAGAGGGGTTGCAGAGACCCAGTACTTC | CATSRGVAETQYF | . | . | TRBJ2-5 | TRBV2
TGCAGCGTTGAAGTCCAGACAGGGTACGATACGCAGTATTTT | CSVEVQTGYDTQYF | TRBD1 | . | TRBJ2-3 | TRBV29-1
TGTGCCAGCTCACCTCCCCCGGGACTAGCGGGGGGGCACAATGAGCAGTTCTTC | CASSPPPGLAGGHNEQFF | TRBD2 | . | TRBJ2-1 | TRBV18
TGCAGTGCTGCCCGGACAGGGGGTAGTGAAAAACTGTTTTTT | CSAARTGGSEKLFF | TRBD1 | . | TRBJ1-4 | TRBV20-1
TGCAGCGTAGACCGACAGGGGCGAGAGACAGATACGCAGTATTTT | CSVDRQGRETDTQYF | TRBD1 | . | TRBJ2-3 | TRBV29-1
TGTGCCAGCAGTTACCGGGCAGGGTATGAAGATACGCAGTATTTT | CASSYRAGYEDTQYF | . | . | TRBJ2-3 | TRBV9
TGCAGCGTTGAAGATTCGGGATGGGGGCGTGAAGCTTTCTTT | CSVEDSGWGREAFF | . | . | TRBJ1-1 | TRBV29-1
TGTGCCAGCAGCCTCCTCACCCTGACGACTAGGGATACGCAGTATTTT | CASSLLTLTTRDTQYF | . | once | TRBJ2-3 | TRBV11-2
TGTGCCAGCGCTAGCGGGAGTTTTGGTGAGCAGTTCTTC | CASASGSFGEQFF | TRBD2 | . | TRBJ2-1 | TRBV7-3
TGTGCCAGCAGCCCTACAGGAAAAGAGACCCAGTACTTC | CASSPTGKETQYF | . | . | TRBJ2-5 | TRBV7-3
TGCGCCAGCAGCAAAGGACAGAGCTCTGGGGCCAACGTCCTGACTTTC | CASSKGQSSGANVLTF | . | . | TRBJ2-6 | TRBV5-1
TGTGCCAGCAAGGACAGCGCAACTAATGAAAAACTGTTTTTT | CASKDSATNEKLFF | . | . | TRBJ1-4 | TRBV7-2
TGTGCCAGCAGCTTGGCAACTGGAGCTCAGTATTTT | CASSLATGAQYF | . | . | TRBJ2-3 | TRBV5-6
TGCAGTGCTAGGGGCGAAACAGATACGCAGTATTTT | CSARGETDTQYF | . | . | TRBJ2-3 | TRBV20-1
TGTGCCAGCATTGGAAACACTGAAGCTTTCTTT | CASIGNTEAFF | . | . | TRBJ1-1 | TRBV25-1
TGTGCCAGCTCAACGGTCCAGGGGCCAGATACGCAGTATTTT | CASSTVQGPDTQYF | . | once | TRBJ2-3 | TRBV18
TGCGCCAGCAGCTTAAACACAGGGTCAGAGACCCAGTACTTC | CASSLNTGSETQYF | . | . | TRBJ2-5 | TRBV5-1
TGCAGTGCCACACCAGGGCTCGGGATGAACACTGAAGCTTTCTTT | CSATPGLGMNTEAFF | . | . | TRBJ1-1 | TRBV20-1
TGCGCCAGCAGCCCTCCCGCGAGGGGGGCGGGGAATGAGCAGTTCTTC | CASSPPARGAGNEQFF | . | . | TRBJ2-1 | TRBV4-1
TGTGCCAGCAGCTTACCAGGTCTGAACACTGAAGCTTTCTTT | CASSLPGLNTEAFF | . | . | TRBJ1-1 | TRBV7-9
TGCAGCGTTCGCCGTAAACAGGGTACTGAAGCTTTCTTT | CSVRRKQGTEAFF | . | . | TRBJ1-1 | TRBV29-1
TGTGCCAGCAGTGACTCGATCTCTTGGGGGCCGAGCACAGATACGCAGTATTTT | CASSDSISWGPSTDTQYF | . | . | TRBJ2-3 | TRBV6-4
TGTGCCAGCAGCCTGCAGAGAAGACCCACAGATACGCAGTATTTT | CASSLQRRPTDTQYF | . | . | TRBJ2-3 | TRBV3-1
TGTGCCAGCAGTTATGGTTCTGGAAACACCATATATTTT | CASSYGSGNTIYF | . | . | TRBJ1-3 | TRBV6-2/TRBV6-3
TGCAGCGTTGACCCAGGGGGAGGCGAGCAGTACTTC | CSVDPGGGEQYF | . | . | TRBJ2-7 | TRBV29-1
TGTGCCTGGAGCGCAGACAGGGAACCCTACAATGAGCAGTTCTTC | CAWSADREPYNEQFF | TRBD1 | . | TRBJ2-1 | TRBV30